This T cell receptor (beta chain) was recorded in a study of T cell repertoires in cytomegalovirus infection. TCRdb re-called the reads through MiXCR, storing one row per CDR3 protein. The table records a few hundred thousand distinct CDR3 sequences, about 17% of them present only once. This clonotype originated in a human donor in good health (CMV status not recorded). Some clones in this sample may be carry-over from other donors' samples. What was sequenced was PBMCs.

The chain's CDR3 is CASLGRRQETQYF. CDR3 DNA: TGTGCCAGCCTAGGACGTAGACAAGAGACCCAGTACTTC. The rearrangement joins TRBV2 to TRBJ2-5; D not resolved. This CDR3 has 13 amino acids. Germline loops: CDR1 SNHLY, CDR2 FYNNEI. V dropped 8 bases and J dropped 2 bases, with 12 bases sitting between them.